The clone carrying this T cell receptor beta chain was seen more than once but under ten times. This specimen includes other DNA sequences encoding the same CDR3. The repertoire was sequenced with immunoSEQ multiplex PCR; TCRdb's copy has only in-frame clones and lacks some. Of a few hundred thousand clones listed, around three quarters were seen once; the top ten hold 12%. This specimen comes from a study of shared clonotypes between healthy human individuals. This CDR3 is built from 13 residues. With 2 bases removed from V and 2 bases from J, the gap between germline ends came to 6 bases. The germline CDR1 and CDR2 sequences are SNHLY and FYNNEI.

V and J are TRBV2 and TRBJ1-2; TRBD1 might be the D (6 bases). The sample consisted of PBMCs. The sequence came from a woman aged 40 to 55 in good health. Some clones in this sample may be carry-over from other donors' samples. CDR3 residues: CASSEQGNYGYTF. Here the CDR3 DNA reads TGTGCCAGCAGTGAACAGGGGAACTATGGCTACACCTTC.